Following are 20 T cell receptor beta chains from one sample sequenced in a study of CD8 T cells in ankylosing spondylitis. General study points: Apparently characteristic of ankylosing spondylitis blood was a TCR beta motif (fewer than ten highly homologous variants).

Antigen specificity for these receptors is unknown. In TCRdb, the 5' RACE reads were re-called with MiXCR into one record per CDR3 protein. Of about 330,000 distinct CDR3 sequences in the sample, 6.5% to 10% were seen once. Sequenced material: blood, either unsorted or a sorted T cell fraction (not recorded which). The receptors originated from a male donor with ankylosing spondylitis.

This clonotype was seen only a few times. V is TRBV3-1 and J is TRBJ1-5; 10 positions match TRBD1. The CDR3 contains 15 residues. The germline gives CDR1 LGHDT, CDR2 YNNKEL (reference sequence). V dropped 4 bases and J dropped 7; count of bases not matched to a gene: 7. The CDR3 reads CASSRRQGANQPQHF. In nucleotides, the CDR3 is TGTGCCAGCAGCCGAAGACAGGGGGCAAACCAGCCCCAGCATTTT.

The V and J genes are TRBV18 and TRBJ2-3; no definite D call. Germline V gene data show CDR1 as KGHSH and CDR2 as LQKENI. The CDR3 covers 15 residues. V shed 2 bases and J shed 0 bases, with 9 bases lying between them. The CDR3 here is CASSPTETSTDTQYF. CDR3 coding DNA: TGTGCCAGCTCACCAACAGAAACTAGCACAGATACGCAGTATTTT. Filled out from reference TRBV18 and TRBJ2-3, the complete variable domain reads NAGVMQNPRHLVRRRGQEARLRCSPMKGHSHVYWYRQLPEEGLKFMVYLQKENIIDESGMPKERFSAEFPKEGPSILRIQQVVRGDSAAYFCASSPTETSTDTQYFGPGTRLTVL.

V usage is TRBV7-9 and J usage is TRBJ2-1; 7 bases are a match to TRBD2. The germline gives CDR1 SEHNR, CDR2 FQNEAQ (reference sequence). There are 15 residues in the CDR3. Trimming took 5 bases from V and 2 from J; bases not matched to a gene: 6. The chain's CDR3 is CASSPRAGTYNEQFF. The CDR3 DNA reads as TGTGCCAGCAGCCCCCGAGCGGGAACCTACAATGAGCAGTTCTTC.

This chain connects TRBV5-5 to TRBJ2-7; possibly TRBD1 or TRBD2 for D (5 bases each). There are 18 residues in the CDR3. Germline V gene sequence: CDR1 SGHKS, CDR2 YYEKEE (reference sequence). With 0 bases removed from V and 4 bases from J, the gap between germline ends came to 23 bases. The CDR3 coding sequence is TGTGCCAGCAGCTTGGACTTTTCGGGACGCGGAGGTGGTTACGAGCAGTACTTC. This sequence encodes CASSLDFSGRGGGYEQYF.

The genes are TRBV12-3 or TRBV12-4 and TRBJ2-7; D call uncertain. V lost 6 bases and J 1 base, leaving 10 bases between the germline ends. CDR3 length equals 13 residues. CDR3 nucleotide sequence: TGTGCCAGCAGCCGGTTTCGGTCCTACGAGCAGTACTTC. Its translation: CASSRFRSYEQYF.

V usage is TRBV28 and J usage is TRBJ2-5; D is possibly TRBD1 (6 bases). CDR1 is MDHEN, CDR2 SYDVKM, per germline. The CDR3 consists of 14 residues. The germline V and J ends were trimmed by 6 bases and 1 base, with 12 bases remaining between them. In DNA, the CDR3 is TGTGCCAGCAGACGACAGGCGTTCCAAGAGACCCAGTACTTC. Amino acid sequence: CASRRQAFQETQYF.

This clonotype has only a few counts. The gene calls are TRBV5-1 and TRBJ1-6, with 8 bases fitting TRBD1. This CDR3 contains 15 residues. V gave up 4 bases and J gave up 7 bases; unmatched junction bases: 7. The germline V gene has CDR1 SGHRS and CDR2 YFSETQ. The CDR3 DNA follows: TGCGCCAGCAGCGACCCCGGACAGGGAAATTCACCCCTCCACTTT. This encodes CASSDPGQGNSPLHF. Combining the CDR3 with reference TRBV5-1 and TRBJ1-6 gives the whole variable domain KAGVTQTPRYLIKTRGQQVTLSCSPISGHRSVSWYQQTPGQGLQFLFEYFSETQRNKGNFPGRFSGRQFSNSRSEMNVSTLELGDSALYLCASSDPGQGNSPLHFGNGTRLTVT.

CDR3 region: CASSQSPESPLHF. CDR3 in DNA: TGCGCCAGCAGTCAGTCCCCGGAATCACCCCTCCACTTT. The J gene is TRBJ1-6, the V gene TRBV5-1; D is undetermined. With 5 bases removed from V and 10 bases from J, the gap between germline ends came to 13 bases. The CDR3 runs 13 residues. Germline CDR1 is SGHRS and CDR2 is YFSETQ.

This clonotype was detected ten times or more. Written as DNA, the CDR3 is TGCGCCAGCAGCGGAGCGGGGCTTAACACCGGGGAGCTGTTTTTT. It specifies CASSGAGLNTGELFF. The chain employs TRBV4-3 and TRBJ2-2; TRBD2 matches at 7 bases. Germline assignment: CDR1 LGHNA and CDR2 YSLEER. V dropped 5 bases and J dropped 2; count of bases not matched to a gene: 5. The CDR3 runs to 15 residues.

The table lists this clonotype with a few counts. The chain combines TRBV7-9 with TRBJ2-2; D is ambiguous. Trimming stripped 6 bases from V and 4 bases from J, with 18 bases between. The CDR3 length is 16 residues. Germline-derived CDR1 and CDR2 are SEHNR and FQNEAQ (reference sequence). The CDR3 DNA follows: TGTGCCAGCAGATATAACTCAGGCCCGAGCACCGGGGAGCTGTTTTTT. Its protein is CASRYNSGPSTGELFF.

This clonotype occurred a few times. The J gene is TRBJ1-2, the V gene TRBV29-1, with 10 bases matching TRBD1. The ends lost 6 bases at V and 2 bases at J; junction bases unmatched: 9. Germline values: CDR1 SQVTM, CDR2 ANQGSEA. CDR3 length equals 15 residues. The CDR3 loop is CSVVKPGQGNYGYTF. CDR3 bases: TGCAGCGTCGTAAAACCGGGACAGGGGAACTATGGCTACACCTTC.

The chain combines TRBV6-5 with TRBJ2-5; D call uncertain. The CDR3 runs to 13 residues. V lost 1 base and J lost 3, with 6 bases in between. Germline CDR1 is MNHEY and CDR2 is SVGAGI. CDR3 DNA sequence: TGTGCCAGCAGTTACTTTGACAAAGAGACCCAGTACTTC. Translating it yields CASSYFDKETQYF.

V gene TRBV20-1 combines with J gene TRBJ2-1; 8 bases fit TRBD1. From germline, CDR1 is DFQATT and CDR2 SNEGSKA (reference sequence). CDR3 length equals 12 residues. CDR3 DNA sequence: TGCAGCGGCCTGCAGGGGGCTCTTGAGCAGTTCTTC. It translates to CSGLQGALEQFF.

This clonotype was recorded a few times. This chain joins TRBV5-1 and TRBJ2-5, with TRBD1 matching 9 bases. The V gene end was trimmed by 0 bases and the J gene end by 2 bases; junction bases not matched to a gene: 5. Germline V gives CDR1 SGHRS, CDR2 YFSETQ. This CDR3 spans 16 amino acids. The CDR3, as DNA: TGCGCCAGCAGCTTGGGGACCGGGACAGGGCAAGAGACCCAGTACTTC. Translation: CASSLGTGTGQETQYF.

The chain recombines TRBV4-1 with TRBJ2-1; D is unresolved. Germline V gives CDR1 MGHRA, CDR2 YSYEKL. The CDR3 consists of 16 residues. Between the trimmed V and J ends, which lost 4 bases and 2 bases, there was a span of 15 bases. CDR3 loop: CASSPESAQPYNEQFF. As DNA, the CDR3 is TGCGCCAGCAGCCCAGAATCCGCTCAACCCTACAATGAGCAGTTCTTC.

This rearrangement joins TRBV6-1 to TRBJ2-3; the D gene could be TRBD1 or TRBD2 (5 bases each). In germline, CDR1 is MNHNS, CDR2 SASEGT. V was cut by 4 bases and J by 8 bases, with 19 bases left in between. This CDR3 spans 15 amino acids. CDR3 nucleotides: TGTGCCAGCAGTGCCGTAGGGGCGAGGGAAGGTACGCAGTATTTT. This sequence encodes CASSAVGAREGTQYF.

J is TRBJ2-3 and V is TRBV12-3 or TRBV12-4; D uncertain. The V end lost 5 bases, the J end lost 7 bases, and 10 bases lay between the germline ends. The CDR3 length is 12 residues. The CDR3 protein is CASSPSRNTQYF. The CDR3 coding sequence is TGTGCCAGCAGTCCTTCACGGAATACGCAGTATTTT.

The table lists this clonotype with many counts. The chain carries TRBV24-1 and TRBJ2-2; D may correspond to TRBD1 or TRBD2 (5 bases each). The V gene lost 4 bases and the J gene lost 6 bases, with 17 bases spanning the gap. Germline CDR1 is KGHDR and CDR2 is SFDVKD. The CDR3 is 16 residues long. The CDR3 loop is CATSESMGRGPGELFF. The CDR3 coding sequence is TGTGCCACCAGTGAAAGTATGGGACGCGGACCCGGGGAGCTGTTTTTT.

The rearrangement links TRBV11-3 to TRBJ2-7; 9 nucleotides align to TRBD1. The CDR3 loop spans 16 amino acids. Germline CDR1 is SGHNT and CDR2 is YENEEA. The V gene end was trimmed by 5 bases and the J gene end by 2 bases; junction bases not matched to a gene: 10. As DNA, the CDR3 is TGTGCCAGCAGCCCCCGGAGGCGGACAGGGGCCTACGAGCAGTACTTC. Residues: CASSPRRRTGAYEQYF.

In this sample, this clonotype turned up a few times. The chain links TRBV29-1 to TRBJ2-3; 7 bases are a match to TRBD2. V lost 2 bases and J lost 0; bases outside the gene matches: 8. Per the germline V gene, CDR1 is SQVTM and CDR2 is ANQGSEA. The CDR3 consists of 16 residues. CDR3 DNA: TGCAGCGTTGAACCCCAGTGGGGGGGGAGCACAGATACGCAGTATTTT. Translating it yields CSVEPQWGGSTDTQYF.